This T cell receptor beta chain stems from a study of Graves' ophthalmopathy and Graves' hyperthyroidism. Study in general: No treatment had been given when peripheral blood was collected at initial diagnosis. Regarding the study as a whole: Ophthalmopathy cases were distinguished from stable hyperthyroidism by a 13-signature model, reaching about 91% sensitivity and about 81% specificity. Blood shared most expanded thyroid clonotypes above 0.001 frequency.

CDR1 and CDR2 (germline): MNHNS, SASEGT. V was clipped by 1 base and J by 9 bases, with 16 bases between them. CDR3 length: 14 residues. This clonotype was counted many times. What it recognizes is unknown. RNA transcripts were the template, and TCR beta CDR3 regions were amplified from them. HTBI primers were employed in first-round RT-PCR, then a second-round multiplex PCR followed. TCRdb passed the multiplex PCR reads through MiXCR, listing each CDR3 protein once. This table holds about 500,000 distinct CDR3 sequences, roughly 14% found once. Researchers turned away patients with other autoimmune diseases, uncontrolled infections, pregnancy or lactation.

The sequenced sample consisted of blood. The chain recombines TRBV6-1 with TRBJ2-7; no clear D gene. The TCR comes from a woman aged 30 to 39 with Graves' ophthalmopathy. CDR3 sequence: CASSEGTLTSGQYF. CDR3 sequence (DNA): TGTGCCAGCAGTGAAGGAACCCTGACCTCCGGGCAGTACTTC.